The source of this T cell receptor (beta chain) is a study of blood T cell repertoires in COVID-19. The table came from immunoSEQ multiplex PCR; TCRdb's copy has only in-frame clones and leaves some out. This sample carries a few hundred thousand clones, about nine tenths of them seen once, and the ten largest clones take about 1.7%. CDR1 is MDHEN and CDR2 is SYDVKM in the germline V gene. The CDR3 is 14 amino acids. The V segment lost 6 bases and the J segment 3 bases; nucleotides outside the gene matches: 7. V usage is TRBV28 and J usage is TRBJ2-7, with TRBD2 matching 8 bases. Sequencing used PBMCs or T cells enriched from blood (not recorded which). The source of this sequence is a woman in her twenties or thirties who had recovered from COVID-19. The DNA of the CDR3 is TGTGCCAGCAGCAACAGCGGGAGTAACTACGAGCAGTACTTC. Translating it yields CASSNSGSNYEQYF.